The present T cell receptor (beta chain) was sequenced within a study of CD8+CD57+ T cells in acquired aplastic anemia. TCR beta VDJ and CDR3 were profiled, and genomic DNA was the template. MiXCR, applied by TCRdb to the reads, yields one record per CDR3 protein. The table has about 240,000 distinct CDR3 sequences, about 44% seen once. Patients picked for sequencing had shown CD8+CD57+ cell expansion detected by flow cytometry. Deletions cut 7 bases from V and 2 bases from J, with 14 bases between. CDR3 length: 15 residues. Germline V gives CDR1 MNHEY, CDR2 SVGAGI. What was sequenced was sorted CD4+, CD8+, or CD8+CD57+ T cells (not recorded which) from PBMCs. V usage is TRBV6-5 and J usage is TRBJ1-4, with a possible D match to TRBD1 (5 bases). This sequence originates from a human donor with aplastic anemia. The CDR3 nucleotides are TGTGCCAGCACCATCCTGTGGGGCACTAATGAAAAACTGTTTTTT. Translating gives CASTILWGTNEKLFF.